A single sample gave rise to the 27 T cell receptor beta chains below, sequenced in a study of glioma-infiltrating T cells. Using RNA template, CDR3s of TCR alpha and beta were amplified with iRepertoire arm-PCR. Using its own MiXCR run on the multiplex PCR reads, TCRdb lists one record per CDR3 protein. Here the sample spans approximately 140,000 distinct CDR3 sequences, around a quarter being singletons. Sequencing used glioma tissue, nonneoplastic brain tissue, or PBMCs (not recorded which). The receptors were gathered from a human donor with low-grade glioma or glioblastoma, undergoing nonglioma brain surgery, or in good health (not recorded which).

Notes on this clonotype: An end of the junction differs from the germline gene, which may be a read error. The chain couples TRBV7-9 to TRBJ2-3, with 7 bases lining up with TRBD2. Per the germline V gene, CDR1 is SEHNR and CDR2 is FQNEAQ (reference sequence). The CDR3 is made up of 15 amino acids. CDR3 protein: CVSSLGEGSLDTQYF. CDR3 bases: TGTGTCAGCAGCTTAGGGGAGGGATCCCTGGATACGCAGTATTTT.

V usage is TRBV20-1 and J usage is TRBJ1-1; weak D call: TRBD1 (6 bases). The CDR3 contains 13 residues. V lost 6 bases, J lost 0 bases, and 11 bases lay in between. The germline CDR1 and CDR2 sequences are DFQATT and SNEGSKA (reference sequence). CDR3 in amino acids: CSAWDILNTEAFF. The CDR3, as DNA: TGCAGTGCCTGGGACATATTGAACACTGAAGCTTTCTTT.

The chain employs TRBV7-2 and TRBJ2-7; TRBD1 matches 7 bases. This CDR3 has 13 amino acids. With V trimmed by 6 bases and J by 2 bases, 4 bases remained unmatched. The germline V gene encodes CDR1 SGHTA and CDR2 FQGNSA. CDR3 residues: CASSRDRTYEQYV. CDR3 nucleotide sequence: TGTGCCAGCAGTCGGGACAGAACCTACGAGCAGTACGTC.

This clonotype occurred a few times. For the CDR3, the DNA is TGCGCCAGCAGCTTGTTGGCCGGGGCGGGAGATACGCAGTATTTT. Its protein is CASSLLAGAGDTQYF. The chain carries TRBV5-1 and TRBJ2-3; either TRBD1 or TRBD2 may fit D (5 bases each). The CDR3 is 15 amino acids. V lost 1 base, J lost 5 bases, and 14 bases lay in between. Germline V gives CDR1 SGHRS, CDR2 YFSETQ.

This clonotype was observed at least ten times. Written as DNA, the CDR3 is TGTGCCAGCAGCTTAGTTTGGGGTACGAACACTGAAGCTTTCTTT. Translation gives CASSLVWGTNTEAFF. J is TRBJ1-1 and V is TRBV7-9; D not resolved. V was cut by 1 base and J by 1 base, with 10 bases left in between. Germline values: CDR1 SEHNR, CDR2 FQNEAQ (reference sequence). The CDR3 sequence is 15 residues long.

This chain uses TRBV5-4 with TRBJ2-2; TRBD1 matches 8 bases. The junction had 1 base not matched to a gene; V was cut back by 0 bases and J by 3 bases. The CDR3 runs to 15 residues. CDR1 is SGHNT, CDR2 YYREEE, per germline (reference sequence). CDR3 DNA sequence: TGTGCCAGCAGCTTGGGACAGGGGTACACCGGGGAGCTGTTTTTT. This encodes CASSLGQGYTGELFF.

This clonotype was counted only a few times. The genes are TRBV12-3 or TRBV12-4 and TRBJ2-7; tentatively, D is TRBD2 (6 bases). Trimming left V 6 bases short and J 6 bases short, with 12 bases between. The CDR3 has 12 amino acids. The CDR3 nucleotides are TGTGCCAGCAGCAAGGGGACTTTCGAGCAGTACGTC. Translating gives CASSKGTFEQYV.

The genes are TRBV9 and TRBJ2-7; D remains unclear. From germline, CDR1 is SGDLS and CDR2 YYNGEE. The length of the CDR3 is 14 residues. Between the trimmed V and J ends, which lost 0 bases and 6 bases, there was a span of 13 bases. The CDR3 DNA sequence: TGTGCCAGCAGCGTAGGGCCGGAGCCCCTCGAGCAGTACGTC. Protein sequence: CASSVGPEPLEQYV.

This clonotype was found many times. The chain carries TRBV20-1 and TRBJ2-3; the D gene is possibly TRBD2 (6 bases). Germline assignment: CDR1 DFQATT and CDR2 SNEGSKA (reference sequence). The CDR3 covers 14 residues. Trimming took 0 bases from V and 3 from J, leaving 10 bases between them. The CDR3 sequence is CSARDYGSTDTQYF. The CDR3 region has the DNA TGCAGTGCTAGAGATTACGGGAGTACAGATACGCAGTATTTT.

This clonotype was detected only a few times. The chain employs TRBV12-3 or TRBV12-4 and TRBJ1-1; D remains ambiguous. With 3 bases removed from V and 0 bases from J, the gap between germline ends came to 5 bases. The CDR3 runs 13 residues. The CDR3 DNA reads TGTGCCAGCAGTTTGCACCTGAACACTGAAGCTTTCTTT. Residues: CASSLHLNTEAFF.

This clonotype appeared many times. The genes are TRBV6-1 and TRBJ2-5; D is undetermined. The germline V gene has CDR1 MNHNS and CDR2 SASEGT. The CDR3 is 14 amino acids. The germline V and J ends were trimmed by 3 bases and 2 bases, with 10 bases remaining between them. The CDR3 spells CASSDWPSQETQYF. The CDR3, as DNA: TGTGCCAGCAGTGATTGGCCTAGTCAAGAGACCCAGTACTTC.

This clonotype was counted many times. The CDR3: CASSQNSGENTEAFF. CDR3 nucleotide sequence: TGTGCCAGCTCACAAAACTCGGGGGAGAACACTGAAGCTTTCTTT. This rearrangement joins TRBV18 to TRBJ1-1; D is perhaps TRBD1 (5 bases). The CDR3 totals 15 residues. CDR1 is KGHSH, CDR2 LQKENI, per germline. The V and J ends lost 4 bases and 1 base respectively, with 13 bases between them.

The genes are TRBV6-6 and TRBJ2-6; TRBD1 is a possible D gene (6 bases). Per the germline V gene, CDR1 is MNHNY and CDR2 is SVGAGI (reference sequence). The CDR3 sequence is 15 residues long. Trimming pared 0 bases from V and 12 bases from J, leaving 15 bases between. The CDR3 protein is CASSYSWDTVGVLTF. The CDR3, as DNA: TGTGCCAGCAGTTACTCCTGGGACACCGTTGGCGTCCTGACTTTC.

This clonotype was observed a handful of times. The chain employs TRBV6-5 and TRBJ1-2; tentatively, D is TRBD1 (5 bases). V lost 2 bases, J lost 4 bases, and 11 bases lay in between. Looked up from germline, CDR1 is MNHEY and CDR2 is SVGAGI. The CDR3 is 14 residues long. CDR3 sequence (DNA): TGTGCCAGCAGTTACCCAGGGACGGCCTATGGCTACACCTTC. The encoded protein is CASSYPGTAYGYTF.

The chain is built from TRBV6-1 and TRBJ2-7; a weak D match, TRBD1 (5 bases). Germline V gives CDR1 MNHNS, CDR2 SASEGT. This CDR3 is 14 amino acids long. With 10 bases removed from V and 0 bases from J, the gap between germline ends came to 16 bases. CDR3 sequence reads: CATKTVFNSYEQYV. The CDR3 DNA sequence: TGTGCCACCAAGACAGTTTTCAACTCCTACGAGCAGTACGTC.

The V and J genes are TRBV18 and TRBJ1-3; D remains unclear. The CDR3 extends over 14 amino acids. Trimming removed 3 bases at V and 0 bases at J, with 6 bases between. Looked up from germline, CDR1 is KGHSH and CDR2 is LQKENI. This CDR3 is CASSPQFSGNTIYF. The CDR3 DNA follows: TGTGCCAGCTCACCCCAATTCTCTGGAAACACCATATATTTT.

The chain links TRBV12-3 or TRBV12-4 to TRBJ2-5; D unresolved. CDR3 length: 13 amino acids. V was pared by 1 base and J by 7 bases, with 10 bases between. The CDR3 sequence is CASSLGLMVTQYF. Here the CDR3 DNA reads TGTGCCAGCAGTTTAGGTCTAATGGTGACCCAGTACTTC.

This chain links TRBV7-3 with TRBJ2-5, with 10 bases identical to TRBD2. This CDR3 spans 15 amino acids. The germline V gene has CDR1 SGHTA and CDR2 FQGTGA. Losses at the gene ends were 4 bases for V and 5 bases for J; bases not matched to a gene: 7. CDR3 bases: TGTGCCAGCAGCTATCAGCGGGGGGGCCGGGAGACCCAGTACTTC. It is translated as CASSYQRGGRETQYF.

This clonotype was picked up a small number of times. A much bigger clone sits one base away, suggesting this may be a read error. The rearrangement joins TRBV6-6 to TRBJ1-1, with D unclear. The length of the CDR3 is 14 residues. Germline values: CDR1 MNHNY, CDR2 SVGAGI (reference sequence). The CDR3 region has the DNA TGTGCCAGCAGTATCGACGGAATGAGCACTGAAGATTTCTTT. Protein sequence: CASSIDGMSTEDFF.

Ten or more counts support this clonotype. V gene TRBV6-1 combines with J gene TRBJ1-5, with D possibly matching TRBD1 (6 bases). The CDR3 extends over 12 amino acids. V gave up 5 bases and J gave up 7 bases, with 9 bases separating them. Looked up from germline, CDR1 is MNHNS and CDR2 is SASEGT. CDR3 DNA sequence: TGTGCCAGCAGTTTTACAGGGCAGCCCCAGCATTTT. Encoded protein: CASSFTGQPQHF.

This clonotype turned up a few times. This rearrangement joins TRBV28 to TRBJ1-3; unclear D gene. The CDR3 contains 18 residues. Between the trimmed V and J ends, which lost 1 base and 0 bases, there was a span of 16 bases. Germline assignment: CDR1 MDHEN and CDR2 SYDVKM. In DNA, the CDR3 is TGTGCCAGCAGTTTATTCGGCCCCGACATAAGCTCTGGAAACACCATATATTTT. It is translated as CASSLFGPDISSGNTIYF.

The chain links TRBV20-1 to TRBJ2-3; 9 bases are shared with TRBD2. CDR1 is DFQATT and CDR2 is SNEGSKA in the germline V gene (reference sequence). The CDR3 is made up of 16 amino acids. With V trimmed by 3 bases and J by 0 bases, 7 bases remained unmatched. The CDR3 protein is CSASIGRGGSTDTQYF. For the CDR3, the DNA is TGCAGTGCTAGCATTGGGCGGGGGGGCAGCACAGATACGCAGTATTTT.

This clonotype was observed many times. This sequence joins TRBV6-1 and TRBJ1-5; TRBD1 matches 7 bases. CDR3 size: 15 residues. Germline V gives CDR1 MNHNS, CDR2 SASEGT. Germline trimming cut 5 bases from V and 0 bases from J; bases unmatched to any gene: 4. For the CDR3, the DNA is TGTGCCAGCAGTAGACAGGGTATTAGCAATCAGCCCCAGCATTTT. Encoded protein: CASSRQGISNQPQHF.

The chain combines TRBV11-2 with TRBJ2-1; D not certain. Matching the DNA end better, TRBJ2-5 makes the J call doubtful. CDR3 length equals 14 residues. Germline loops: CDR1 SGHAT, CDR2 FQNNGV. In DNA form, the CDR3 reads TGTGCCAGCAGCTTAGCCAGGCCTCAAGAGACCCAGTACTTC. Translation gives CASSLARPQETQYF.

This clonotype was observed at least ten times. The V call is TRBV27, the J call TRBJ1-1; 7 bases match TRBD1. Germline CDR1 is MNHEY and CDR2 is SMNVEV (reference sequence). The trim removed 10 bases at V and 2 bases at J, leaving 10 bases unmatched. The CDR3 has 14 residues. In DNA, the CDR3 is TGTGCCACTATGTCCCGACAGGGAAACACTGAAGCTTTCTTT. The encoded protein is CATMSRQGNTEAFF.

V usage is TRBV28 and J usage is TRBJ2-3; the match to TRBD2 covers 9 bases. Looked up from germline, CDR1 is MDHEN and CDR2 is SYDVKM. This CDR3 has 14 residues. After removal of 7 bases from V and 9 bases from J, the junction contained 11 bases not matched to a gene. CDR3 loop: CASIDGLATTTQYF. The CDR3 DNA follows: TGTGCCAGCATCGACGGACTAGCGACAACAACGCAGTATTTT. Supplemented by reference TRBV28 and TRBJ2-3, the full variable domain reads DVKVTQSSRYLVKRTGEKVFLECVQDMDHENMFWYRQDPGLGLRLIYFSYDVKMKEKGDIPEGYSVSREKKERFSLILESASTNQTSMYLCASIDGLATTTQYFGPGTRLTVL.

This clonotype was found many times. V is TRBV20-1 and J is TRBJ2-5, with 9 positions matching TRBD1. The germline V gene encodes CDR1 DFQATT and CDR2 SNEGSKA (reference sequence). The CDR3 is 13 amino acids. Germline trimming cut 4 bases from V and 2 bases from J; bases unmatched to any gene: 2. CDR3 residues: CSANGQGQETQYF. CDR3 nucleotide sequence: TGCAGTGCTAATGGACAGGGGCAAGAGACCCAGTACTTC.